The 10 T cell receptor beta chains in this list originate from one sample, sequenced in a study of OX40 agonist ivuxolimab in advanced cancers. The library was produced with the immunoSEQ multiplex PCR assay. The source is immuneACCESS, and TCRdb retained only in-frame sequences with V and J called. Part of the clones is not carried over; for the studies checked, unresolved V genes explain less than half of this, and the remainder is unexplained. A total of more than 100,000 clones appear in this sample, around 93% of them only once. Of the sample, approximately 0.15% is held by the ten largest clones. The source material was CD4+ or CD8+ T cells sorted from blood, sampled in a trial of the OX40 agonist ivuxolimab. These receptors were obtained from an adult with an advanced solid tumor such as melanoma, head and neck, liver or kidney cancer.

This chain links TRBV7-9 with TRBJ1-2, with TRBD1 as a possible D gene (5 bases). Trimming removed 5 bases at V and 5 bases at J, with 12 bases between. The CDR3 sequence is 13 residues long. Germline V CDR1 and CDR2: SEHNR, FQNEAQ (reference sequence). The CDR3 loop reads CASSAGTVYGYTF. CDR3 coding DNA: TGTGCCAGCAGCGCCGGGACGGTTTATGGCTACACCTTC.

This clone was observed a single time. The rearrangement uses TRBV11-1 and TRBJ1-1; D is undetermined. The CDR3 has 14 residues. Trimming pared 3 bases from V and 4 bases from J, leaving 12 bases between. Germline values: CDR1 SGHAT, CDR2 FQDESV (reference sequence). The CDR3 nucleotides read TGTGCCAGCAGCTTTGGGAGGGAGAGCACTGAAGCTTTCTTT. It codes for CASSFGRESTEAFF.

This clone has only a few counts. The chain is built from TRBV7-8 and TRBJ1-3; D is possibly TRBD1 (5 bases). The CDR3 sequence is 18 residues long. V lost 4 bases to trimming and J lost 6 bases, with 25 bases between them. Germline values: CDR1 SGHVS, CDR2 FQNEAQ. In nucleotides, the CDR3 is TGTGCCAGCAGCTCGGCGGGGCTGGACCTAGGTCGGAAAAACACCATATATTTT. This gives the protein CASSSAGLDLGRKNTIYF.

V and J are TRBV27 and TRBJ2-5, with 7 bases lining up with TRBD2. Germline V gives CDR1 MNHEY, CDR2 SMNVEV (reference sequence). The CDR3 length is 13 residues. Trimming removed 7 bases from V and 2 bases from J; junction bases left unmatched: 4. CDR3 nucleotide sequence: TGTGCCAGCAAACTAGCGTGGCAAGAGACCCAGTACTTC. Protein: CASKLAWQETQYF.

This clone was counted once. This chain uses TRBV18 with TRBJ1-4; tentative D call: TRBD1 (5 bases). Trimming stripped 4 bases from V and 8 bases from J, with 14 bases between. The CDR3 loop spans 14 amino acids. CDR1 and CDR2 (germline): KGHSH, LQKENI. The CDR3 nucleotides are TGTGCCAGCTCACTGGGGGGGACGGAAGAAAAACTGTTTTTT. As protein: CASSLGGTEEKLFF.

The V gene is TRBV18, the J gene TRBJ1-1; TRBD1 might be the D (6 bases). Germline V gives CDR1 KGHSH, CDR2 LQKENI. The length of the CDR3 is 15 residues. V lost 3 bases, J lost 1 base, and 12 bases lay in between. The CDR3, as DNA: TGTGCCAGCTCACCCCTGGACAGCCCGAACACTGAAGCTTTCTTT. This encodes CASSPLDSPNTEAFF.

V and J are TRBV7-9 and TRBJ2-2; D remains ambiguous. Germline lookup yields CDR1 SEHNR and CDR2 FQNEAQ (reference sequence). This CDR3 comprises 14 residues. Trimming took off 5 bases at V and 3 bases at J, with 10 bases between the two ends. CDR3 protein: CASSPQAYTGELFF. CDR3 bases: TGTGCCAGCAGCCCCCAGGCCTACACCGGGGAGCTGTTTTTT.

The genes are TRBV7-9 and TRBJ2-1, with 12 bases that match TRBD2. V shed 1 base, J shed 4 bases, and the junction held 2 bases outside the gene matches. CDR3 length: 16 residues. Germline V gene data show CDR1 as SEHNR and CDR2 as FQNEAQ (reference sequence). For the CDR3, the DNA is TGTGCCAGCAGCTTAGTGACTAGCGGGAGATACAATGAGCAGTTCTTC. It encodes CASSLVTSGRYNEQFF.

V is TRBV5-6 and J is TRBJ1-1; 7 bases are a match to TRBD1. Germline-derived CDR1 and CDR2 are SGHDT and YYEEEE. The J segment lost 5 bases and the V segment lost 4 bases, leaving 8 bases of the junction unmatched. The CDR3 loop spans 14 amino acids. The CDR3 region is CASSQGGARTEAFF. The CDR3 region has the DNA TGTGCCAGCAGCCAAGGGGGCGCGAGGACTGAAGCTTTCTTT. Combining the CDR3 with reference TRBV5-6 and TRBJ1-1 gives the whole variable domain DAGVTQSPTHLIKTRGQQVTLRCSPKSGHDTVSWYQQALGQGPQFIFQYYEEEERQRGNFPDRFSGHQFPNYSSELNVNALLLGDSALYLCASSQGGARTEAFFGQGTRLTVV.

The rearrangement joins TRBV7-9 to TRBJ2-5, with D perhaps TRBD2 (6 bases). Between the trimmed V and J ends, which lost 1 base and 5 bases, there was a span of 17 bases. Germline V gives CDR1 SEHNR, CDR2 FQNEAQ (reference sequence). The CDR3 is 16 residues long. The chain's CDR3 is CASSLEVRGSFETQYF. CDR3 coding DNA: TGTGCCAGCAGCTTAGAGGTCCGGGGGAGTTTCGAGACCCAGTACTTC.